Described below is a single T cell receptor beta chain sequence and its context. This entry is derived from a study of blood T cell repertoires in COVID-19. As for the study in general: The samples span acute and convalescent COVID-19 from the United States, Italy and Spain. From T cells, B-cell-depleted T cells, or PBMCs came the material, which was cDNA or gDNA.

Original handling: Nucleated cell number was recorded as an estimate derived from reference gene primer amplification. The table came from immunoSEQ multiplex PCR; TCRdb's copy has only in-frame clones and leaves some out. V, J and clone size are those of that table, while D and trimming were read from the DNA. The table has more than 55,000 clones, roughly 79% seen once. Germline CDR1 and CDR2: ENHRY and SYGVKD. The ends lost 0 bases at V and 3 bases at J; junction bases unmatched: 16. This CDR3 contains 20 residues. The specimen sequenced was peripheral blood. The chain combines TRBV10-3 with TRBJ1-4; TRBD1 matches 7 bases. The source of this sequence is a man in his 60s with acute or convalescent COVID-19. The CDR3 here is CAISESNMARGFAANEKLFF. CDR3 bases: TGTGCCATCAGTGAGTCGAATATGGCCAGGGGGTTCGCAGCTAATGAAAAACTGTTTTTT.